These 3 T cell receptor beta chains were sequenced from one sample in a study of control samples from healthy donors and cancer patients. The table came from immunoSEQ multiplex PCR; TCRdb's copy has only in-frame clones and leaves some out. The sample carries some 150,000 clones, roughly 92% recorded once. Source material: blood. These receptors originate from a man aged 40-49 years in good health.

CDR3 in amino acids: CASTLRGGSFYGYTF. The CDR3 DNA reads as TGTGCCAGTACCCTTCGTGGGGGGTCCTTCTATGGCTACACCTTC. V usage is TRBV19 and J usage is TRBJ1-2, with a possible D match to TRBD1 (5 bases). V lost 7 bases, J lost 4 bases, and 19 bases lay in between. In germline, CDR1 is LNHDA, CDR2 SQIVND (reference sequence). This CDR3 has 15 amino acids.

This sequence joins TRBV4-2 and TRBJ1-5; 10 positions agree with TRBD1. This CDR3 is 14 amino acids long. Looked up from germline, CDR1 is LGHNA and CDR2 is YNFKEQ. V was clipped by 3 bases and J by 5 bases; unmatched bases: 1. CDR3 sequence: CASSHGTGDQPQHF. The CDR3 nucleotides read TGTGCCAGCAGCCACGGGACAGGGGATCAGCCCCAGCATTTT.

In this sample, this clone turned up once. V is TRBV4-1 and J is TRBJ1-6; a weak D match, TRBD1 (6 bases). This CDR3 contains 17 residues. Trimming cost V 4 bases and J 10 bases, with 23 bases left between them. Germline V gene lookup returns CDR1 MGHRA and CDR2 YSYEKL. The chain's CDR3 is CASSRLTTGRGRSPLHF. CDR3 DNA: TGCGCCAGCAGCCGACTCACAACCGGCAGGGGACGATCACCCCTCCACTTT.